Following are 6 T cell receptor beta chains from one sample sequenced in a study of shared clonotypes between healthy human individuals. The assay was immunoSEQ multiplex PCR, and TCRdb's table has in-frame clones only and misses some. The repertoire holds a few million clones, with about 92% as singletons. Sequenced: naive CD4+ T cells from PBMCs. Subset indicated: CD45RA+ positively selected. The origin of the receptors is a man between 18 and 35 years old in good health. Some clones in this sample may be carry-over from other donors' samples.

CDR3 coding DNA: TGTGCCAGCAGCGCCACCCACAATCAGCCCCAGCATTTT. Translated, it gives CASSATHNQPQHF. The V and J genes are TRBV6-1 and TRBJ1-5; D not resolved. The CDR3 spans 13 residues. Trimming took off 6 bases at V and 3 bases at J, with 9 bases between the two ends. Germline V lookup: CDR1 MNHNS, CDR2 SASEGT.

In this sample, this clone turned up once. The chain has TRBV5-1 and TRBJ2-3; D is unclear. V was cut by 7 bases and J by 2 bases, with 8 bases left in between. There are 12 residues in the CDR3. Germline V lookup: CDR1 SGHRS, CDR2 YFSETQ. CDR3 bases: TGCGCCAGCTCACAACACACAGATACGCAGTATTTT. Translating gives CASSQHTDTQYF.

CDR3 nucleotide sequence: TGTGCCAGCAGTCCTACTAGCGGAAACAATGAGCAGTTCTTC. The encoded protein is CASSPTSGNNEQFF. V is TRBV6-5 and J is TRBJ2-1; 8 bases are shared with TRBD2. Trimming took 5 bases from V and 5 from J; bases not matched to a gene: 5. The germline V gene has CDR1 MNHEY and CDR2 SVGAGI. The CDR3 length is 14 residues.

The chain carries TRBV11-3 and TRBJ2-1; 13 bases agree with TRBD2. The V gene end was trimmed by 0 bases and the J gene end by 10 bases; junction bases not matched to a gene: 6. This CDR3 comprises 16 residues. The germline CDR1 and CDR2 sequences are SGHNT and YENEEA. The CDR3 region is CASSLEGLAGPEEQFF. Written as DNA, the CDR3 is TGTGCCAGCAGCTTAGAGGGACTAGCGGGACCCGAGGAGCAGTTCTTC. Supplemented by reference TRBV11-3 and TRBJ2-1, the full variable domain reads EAGVVQSPRYKIIEKKQPVAFWCNPISGHNTLYWYLQNLGQGPELLIRYENEEAVDDSQLPKDRFSAERLKGVDSTLKIQPAELGDSAVYLCASSLEGLAGPEEQFFGPGTRLTVL.

As regards this clone: Other DNA sequences in the same sample also yield this CDR3. The V call is TRBV4-3, the J call TRBJ1-1; TRBD1 matches 9 bases. The CDR3 is 15 residues long. Germline CDR1 LGHNA, CDR2 YSLEER. Germline trimming cut 1 base from V and 4 bases from J; bases unmatched to any gene: 4. The CDR3 region is CASSQVDRGGTEAFF. The CDR3 nucleotides read TGCGCCAGCAGCCAAGTGGACAGGGGCGGCACTGAAGCTTTCTTT.

This clone occurred once. J is TRBJ2-5 and V is TRBV6-5, with D unresolved. The CDR3 runs to 14 residues. Germline-derived CDR1 and CDR2 are MNHEY and SVGAGI. V lost 2 bases and J lost 7, with 14 bases in between. This CDR3 reads CASSYTTTGGTQYF. CDR3 nucleotide sequence: TGTGCCAGCAGTTACACAACGACCGGCGGGACCCAGTACTTC.